This T cell receptor (beta chain) originates from a study of control samples from healthy donors and cancer patients. Produced via immunoSEQ multiplex PCR; TCRdb's table is partial and in-frame only. The sample has 150,000 or so clones; under 95% are singletons. Germline V gene data show CDR1 as SEHNR and CDR2 as FQNEAQ (reference sequence). The length of the CDR3 is 14 residues. Trimming took 3 bases from V and 3 from J, leaving 11 bases between them. Specimen: blood. The sequence was collected from a man aged 18 to 30 in good health. This chain joins TRBV7-9 and TRBJ1-1; D not resolved. The CDR3 sequence is CASSFWSPDTEAFF. For the CDR3, the DNA is TGTGCCAGCAGCTTCTGGTCACCGGACACTGAAGCTTTCTTT.